This TCR beta chain derives from a study of blood T cells in healthy people across ages (dated by TCRdb to 2013 to 2016). For context, the study as a whole: In model experiments, template switching captured about one uniquely barcoded TCR beta cDNA molecule for every two T cells. Age-related changes in TCR beta repertoire diversity were measured in the study by deep sequencing normalized with unique cDNA molecular identifiers. The donors were divided into four age groups: young (average approximately 16 years), middle-aged (around 37), aged (approximately 62) and long-lived (nearly 85). Using the same blood draw, the study looked at two additional independent replicas of 1 million unique cDNA reads for two donors, one aged 18 to 30 and the other aged 80 or older. Beyond this particular receptor, the publication reports: Conclusive comparison of naive and antigen-experienced compartments was prevented by the profiling of bulk unsorted PBMCs. Observed TCR beta diversity per million T cells fell roughly linearly with age, and a significant reduction was already apparent by age around 40. The percentage of naive T cells measured by flow cytometry correlated strongly with observed TCR beta diversity. The long-lived group showed more naive CD4+ T cells, fewer expanded clones and increased TCR diversity than the aged group, suggesting age selection. Donor CMV infection status was unknown, potentially confounding age-related changes in expanded clonotypes. Estimates of total diversity from one million sequenced T cells were regarded as lower bounds and underestimates.

A note on this clonotype: It lacks a known antigen. Base qualities were left out, and no much larger clone turns up one base away.

Systemically healthy Caucasian individuals from Russia, some 38 in total and aged roughly 6 to 100 years, were included as donors. Each donor gave 9.5 to 10 milliliters of peripheral blood, drawn into EDTA-treated Vacutainer tubes. Ficoll-Paque density-gradient centrifugation was used to isolate PBMCs, with at least 6.5 million per sample. Total RNA, at least 5 micrograms per sample, was extracted from PBMCs with Trizol reagent. Naive CD45RAhigh/CD27high T cell percentages were measured by flow cytometry on a PBMC aliquot from every donor. Library preparation used 5' RACE. Sequencing used an Illumina HiSeq 2500. A second PCR of about 6 to 11 cycles was run with a J-beta primer mix and a sample-barcoded 5' primer. A unique molecular identifier was introduced onto each TCR beta cDNA molecule by a template-switch 5' adaptor carrying 12 random nucleotides. At least 2.5 million CDR3-containing paired-end reads were obtained from each sample. The Mint cDNA synthesis kit, primed by a TRBC-specific oligonucleotide, was used to synthesize first-strand cDNA from all RNA. Following uracil-DNA glycosylase treatment, a first 18-cycle PCR with universal primers M1SS and BC2_uni_R was performed on all cDNA. The study's own analysis went as follows. Normalization of each sample was performed by random selection of 1 million high-quality reads, each carrying a distinct molecular identifier. Reads with shared molecular identifiers were discarded instead of being binned into consensus sequences. CDR3 identification, clonotype clustering and error correction used MiTCR with a Q25 quality threshold and the strictest error-elimination algorithm. A nonparametric unseen species model with Euler transformation was used to estimate lower-bound total TCR beta diversity. Using fastp at Q25 and MiXCR, TCRdb reprocessed the public reads and kept productive beta chains. Each record represents a unique CDR3 protein, reported with the most common genes and DNA among its rows. These V and J calls are TCRdb output, not the study's own analysis. For this sample there are over 500,000 distinct CDR3 sequences; about a quarter appear just once. The top ten clonotypes cover approximately 3.6% of the sample.

CDR1 and CDR2 were assigned from the germline V gene as SGHVS and FQNEAQ. Trimming leaves V shorter by 0 bases and J shorter by 4 bases, with the junction holding 8 bases beyond the gene matches. There are 17 amino acids in the CDR3, from cysteine to phenylalanine inclusive. Solely the CDR3 DNA is kept, with 51 bases framed from the first base. The sample was also reused in another study, on T cells of mothers and their children. The second source states: Nine systemically healthy Caucasian individuals, comprising three mothers and their six children, were included as donors. cDNA synthesis consumed the entire amount of extracted RNA, loaded at around 1.4 ug RNA in each 15 ul reaction. In the second PCR, the M1S primer introduced both the sample barcodes and 2-4 random nucleotides. Over 9.5 million TCR beta CDR3 reads were obtained for each mother, and around 3 million reads were obtained for each child. TCR recombination output is similarly shaped by thymic selection in related and unrelated pairs, with a minor effect exerted by inherited differences. Related mother-child pairs always showed normalized repertoire overlap that was slightly higher than in unrelated mother-child pairs, though the difference was never significant. Persistent microchimeric T cell clones were not detected, at a sensitivity of roughly 100 clones per million clonotypes. Deep NGS was used in the study to compare the TCR beta repertoires of mothers and children and to look for features that separate related mother-child pairs from unrelated individuals. On average, the children were approximately 11 +/- 4 years old, while the mothers were roughly 36 +/- 4 years old. After adapters were ligated using NEBNext reagents, the libraries underwent 100+100 nt paired-end sequencing on an Illumina HiSeq 2000. Mother and child libraries were prepared a month apart and sequenced in separate runs to prevent cross-contamination. Each donor had between about 450,000 and 2,300,000 distinct TCR beta clonotypes identified. Naive TCR beta clonotypes were estimated from low-frequency clonotypes matched to each donor's FACS-determined naive share, without sorting.

Here the chain combines TRBV7-8 and TRBJ2-5, and 10 junctional nucleotides match TRBD2. This TCR was recovered from a boy aged 2 to 10 in good health. Sequencing used blood. The nucleotides read TGTGCCAGCAGCTTAGCAGGACTAGCGGAAGGGGGAGAGACCCAGTACTTC. The encoded protein is CASSLAGLAEGGETQYF.